These 32 T cell receptor beta chains came from one sample sequenced in a study of blood T cells in healthy people across ages. A second roughly 6 to 12 cycle PCR used barcoded and J-beta primers. TCRdb used MiXCR to reprocess the 5' RACE reads, holding one entry per CDR3 protein. The sample has 1.5 million to 2 million distinct CDR3 sequences, approximately 50% seen once. Sequenced sample: blood. The source is a woman in her thirties or forties in good health.

CDR3 nucleotides: TGTGCCAGCTCACCACGACAGCCCGCAGGGGAGACCCAGTACTTC. Its translation: CASSPRQPAGETQYF. The gene calls are TRBV18 and TRBJ2-5; D may be TRBD1 (5 bases). The germline CDR1 and CDR2 sequences are KGHSH and LQKENI. Trimming pared 1 base from V and 5 bases from J, leaving 14 bases between. The CDR3 is made up of 15 amino acids.

This clonotype is a singleton in its sample. This sequence joins TRBV11-2 and TRBJ2-3; 7 positions match TRBD1. The CDR3 is 14 residues long. CDR1 and CDR2 from the germline V gene are SGHAT and FQNNGV. V was clipped by 2 bases and J by 6 bases; unmatched bases: 5. The DNA of the CDR3 is TGTGCCAGCAGCTTACAGGGGGTTGGTGATACGCAGTATTTT. Translating it yields CASSLQGVGDTQYF.

The genes are TRBV7-9 and TRBJ2-7; 10 positions match TRBD1. V was clipped by 5 bases and J by 2 bases; unmatched bases: 9. CDR1 and CDR2 from the germline V gene are SEHNR and FQNEAQ (reference sequence). The CDR3 runs 16 residues. The CDR3 DNA reads TGTGCCAGCAGCCTAGGGGGCGACAGGGGGCCCTACGAGCAGTACTTC. Protein: CASSLGGDRGPYEQYF.

V and J are TRBV6-2 or TRBV6-3 and TRBJ2-1; 9 nucleotides line up with TRBD2. Germline loops: CDR1 MNHEY, CDR2 SVGEGT. V dropped 6 bases and J dropped 4; count of bases not matched to a gene: 10. This CDR3 contains 16 residues. The CDR3 DNA reads TGTGCCAGCAGCAAGCCAGGCGGGGGGGTTTACAATGAGCAGTTCTTC. Protein product: CASSKPGGGVYNEQFF.

The table lists this clonotype with a count of one. V is TRBV6-1 and J is TRBJ2-7; possibly TRBD1 or TRBD2 for D (5 bases each). Germline values: CDR1 MNHNS, CDR2 SASEGT. The CDR3 runs 18 residues. Deletions cut 5 bases from V and 2 bases from J, with 25 bases between. The CDR3 reads CASSPIGAQGRTTYEQYF. CDR3 bases: TGTGCCAGCAGTCCGATCGGGGCTCAAGGGCGCACGACCTACGAGCAGTACTTC.

This chain connects TRBV12-3 or TRBV12-4 to TRBJ2-1; 8 bases match TRBD2. V lost 5 bases, J lost 10 bases, and 16 bases stayed unmatched. This CDR3 region has 16 residues. Here the CDR3 DNA reads TGTGCCAGCAGTCGTAGAGCGGGGGTCACCTCTCACGAGCAGTTCTTC. Its translation: CASSRRAGVTSHEQFF.

The chain combines TRBV20-1 with TRBJ1-2; the D gene is possibly TRBD1 (6 bases). This CDR3 is built from 14 residues. Trimming shortened V by 1 base and J by 8 bases, and 17 bases separated the two germline ends. Germline loops: CDR1 DFQATT, CDR2 SNEGSKA (reference sequence). CDR3 nucleotides: TGCAGTGCTAGAGCACCAGGGGACTACCGGGGCTACACCTTC. Protein sequence: CSARAPGDYRGYTF.

This rearrangement joins TRBV7-2 to TRBJ2-3; D is possibly TRBD2 (7 bases). Germline lookup yields CDR1 SGHTA and CDR2 FQGNSA. The CDR3 length is 17 residues. V gave up 4 bases and J gave up 3 bases, with 20 bases separating them. For the CDR3, the DNA is TGTGCCAGCAGCTCCCCCGAGGGGGGGCTTTGGACAGATACGCAGTATTTT. It is translated as CASSSPEGGLWTDTQYF.

This chain joins TRBV12-3 or TRBV12-4 and TRBJ1-5; 11 nucleotides agree with TRBD1. The CDR3 consists of 16 residues. V lost 4 bases, J lost 5 bases, and 7 bases stayed unmatched. CDR3 in amino acids: CASSSTMGQGDQPQHF. The DNA of the CDR3 is TGTGCCAGCAGTTCGACCATGGGACAGGGGGATCAGCCCCAGCATTTT.

CDR3 coding DNA: TGTGCCAGCAGCCAAGATTCTCTTGGGTTCGGAATTAGAAATGAGCAGTTCTTC. The encoded protein is CASSQDSLGFGIRNEQFF. V is TRBV14 and J is TRBJ2-1; no clear D. The CDR3 has 18 amino acids. CDR1 and CDR2 from the germline V gene are SGHDN and FVKESK. The V and J ends lost 0 bases and 7 bases respectively, with 22 bases between them.

Comments on this clonotype: Compared with germline, one end of the junction differs, possibly owing to a read error. This chain connects TRBV4-3 to TRBJ2-3; 7 bases fit TRBD2. The length of the CDR3 is 16 residues. Germline loops: CDR1 LGHNA, CDR2 YSLEER. CDR3: CAGSQDRLAPTDTQYF. DNA for the CDR3: TGCGCCGGCAGCCAAGATAGACTAGCCCCCACAGATACGCAGTATTTT.

The chain couples TRBV27 to TRBJ1-1; no definite D call. This CDR3 is 13 amino acids long. Trimming cost V 2 bases and J 5 bases, with 9 bases left between them. The germline V gene encodes CDR1 MNHEY and CDR2 SMNVEV (reference sequence). This CDR3 reads CASSLTVMTEAFF. CDR3 sequence (DNA): TGTGCCAGCAGTTTAACAGTGATGACTGAAGCTTTCTTT.

This clonotype was seen a handful of times. The CDR3: CASRGGGHNEQFF. The DNA for the CDR3 is TGTGCCAGCCGTGGCGGGGGACACAATGAGCAGTTCTTC. The chain has TRBV6-2 or TRBV6-3 and TRBJ2-1; TRBD2 aligns across 7 bases. Unmatched junction bases numbered 6, after V lost 8 bases and J lost 5 bases. This CDR3 is 13 amino acids long. CDR1 is MNHEY, CDR2 SVGEGT, per germline.

This sequence joins TRBV5-6 and TRBJ2-5; TRBD2 aligns across 11 bases. V dropped 1 base and J dropped 13; count of bases not matched to a gene: 12. There are 15 residues in the CDR3. Germline V CDR1 and CDR2: SGHDT, YYEEEE. The CDR3 reads CASSLNVGLAAERYF. The CDR3 bases are TGTGCCAGCAGCTTGAATGTGGGACTAGCGGCAGAACGGTACTTC.

CDR3 DNA: TGTGCCAGCAGCTTGGGCCCCCCTGGACGCATCAGCACAGATACGCAGTATTTT. This gives the protein CASSLGPPGRISTDTQYF. The chain has TRBV5-4 and TRBJ2-3; no clear D. The V gene's germline CDR1 is SGHNT and CDR2 YYREEE (reference sequence). The V end was cut by 0 bases, the J end by 0 bases, with 17 bases between. CDR3 length equals 18 residues.

This clonotype was seen only a few times. The rearrangement uses TRBV5-1 and TRBJ2-7; the D is unclear. Trimming removed 7 bases from V and 3 bases from J, with 17 bases in between. Germline CDR1 SGHRS, CDR2 YFSETQ. This CDR3 is 14 amino acids long. CDR3 nucleotide sequence: TGCGCCAGCGCGTCCCGTGTACCCGGCTACGAGCAGTACTTC. It codes for CASASRVPGYEQYF.

This clonotype turned up a few times. J is TRBJ2-5 and V is TRBV7-2; 9 bases are shared with TRBD1. The CDR3 covers 13 residues. The V segment lost 6 bases and the J segment 6 bases; nucleotides outside the gene matches: 5. Germline assignment: CDR1 SGHTA and CDR2 FQGNSA. CDR3 sequence: CASSKGQGKTQYF. In DNA, the CDR3 is TGTGCCAGCAGTAAAGGACAGGGGAAGACCCAGTACTTC.

V is TRBV7-2 and J is TRBJ2-7, with 8 bases matching TRBD1. J gave up 4 bases and V 0 bases, and 8 bases lay outside the gene matches. Germline V gene sequence: CDR1 SGHTA, CDR2 FQGNSA. The CDR3 runs 16 residues. CDR3 sequence: CASSLASPGGGYEQYF. The CDR3 DNA sequence: TGTGCCAGCAGCTTAGCGTCGCCAGGGGGCGGGTACGAGCAGTACTTC.

The V call is TRBV4-3, the J call TRBJ2-5, with 8 bases lining up with TRBD2. The CDR3 contains 16 residues. Germline trimming cut 0 bases from V and 11 bases from J; bases unmatched to any gene: 14. In germline, CDR1 is LGHNA, CDR2 YSLEER. The CDR3 spells CASSQEAGGHYNEQYF. CDR3 bases: TGCGCCAGCAGCCAAGAGGCGGGGGGACACTACAATGAGCAGTACTTC.

The chain has TRBV12-3 or TRBV12-4 and TRBJ2-7; 8 nucleotides align to TRBD1. V dropped 6 bases and J dropped 0; count of bases not matched to a gene: 7. The length of the CDR3 is 15 residues. The CDR3 spells CASRETGASSYEQYF. CDR3 coding DNA: TGTGCCAGCAGGGAGACAGGGGCTAGCTCCTACGAGCAGTACTTC.

The chain carries TRBV14 and TRBJ2-5; TRBD2 agrees at 7 bases. Germline CDR1 is SGHDN and CDR2 is FVKESK. The CDR3 is 15 amino acids. Losses at the gene ends were 3 bases for V and 0 bases for J; bases not matched to a gene: 4. The CDR3 bases are TGTGCCAGCAGCCATGGGGGGGGTAACCAAGAGACCCAGTACTTC. Translating gives CASSHGGGNQETQYF.

This chain joins TRBV29-1 and TRBJ2-7, with 8 bases lining up with TRBD1. The closer fit of TRBJ2-5 to the DNA end suggests the J call may be wrong. There are 14 residues in the CDR3. The germline CDR1 and CDR2 sequences are SQVTM and ANQGSEA. CDR3 sequence reads: CSVVGPGGMETQYF. Here the CDR3 DNA reads TGCAGCGTTGTGGGGCCAGGGGGCATGGAGACCCAGTACTTC.

The rearrangement uses TRBV10-3 and TRBJ1-4; 7 bases match TRBD1. Germline lookup yields CDR1 ENHRY and CDR2 SYGVKD. Trimming cost V 2 bases and J 8 bases; bases outside gene matches: 8. This CDR3 is 15 amino acids long. CDR3 nucleotides: TGTGCCATCAGTGAGATTGAAGGGGGCAACGAAAAACTGTTTTTT. Residues: CAISEIEGGNEKLFF.

This chain connects TRBV25-1 to TRBJ2-4; the D is unclear. V lost 11 bases to trimming and J lost 0 bases, with 11 bases between them. The CDR3 is 13 residues long. The germline gives CDR1 MGHDK, CDR2 SYGVNS. CDR3 amino acids: CAGAELAKNIQYF. CDR3 bases: TGTGCCGGTGCAGAGCTAGCCAAAAACATTCAGTACTTC.

The V gene is TRBV10-1, the J gene TRBJ2-7; a possible D gene is TRBD1 (5 bases). The J call may be faulty, since TRBJ2-5 better matches the DNA end. There are 14 residues in the CDR3. Germline V gene sequence: CDR1 WNHNN, CDR2 SYGVQD (reference sequence). The CDR3 DNA follows: TGCGCCAGCAGTGAGTCTGCCAGGGCTGAGACCCAGTACTTC. As protein: CASSESARAETQYF.

The chain links TRBV6-6 to TRBJ2-7, with TRBD1 as a possible D gene (5 bases). This CDR3 comprises 11 residues. Germline CDR1 reads MNHNY; CDR2 reads SVGAGI (reference sequence). Trimming took 6 bases from V and 6 from J, leaving 9 bases between them. CDR3 sequence: CASRPGCEQYF. The CDR3 region has the DNA TGTGCCAGCAGACCAGGGTGCGAGCAGTACTTC.

The V and J genes are TRBV9 and TRBJ2-1; 8 bases align to TRBD1. Germline values: CDR1 SGDLS, CDR2 YYNGEE. V trimming: 0 bases; J trimming: 9 bases; junction bases outside the gene matches: 8. This CDR3 has 15 residues. The CDR3: CASSVVSGGRGEQFF. For the CDR3, the DNA is TGTGCCAGCAGCGTAGTGTCAGGGGGCCGTGGTGAGCAGTTCTTC.

The rearrangement links TRBV12-3 or TRBV12-4 to TRBJ2-1; the match to TRBD2 covers 9 bases. This CDR3 comprises 15 residues. V gave up 6 bases and J gave up 4 bases; unmatched junction bases: 7. The CDR3 spells CASRERGATYNEQFF. CDR3 in DNA: TGTGCCAGCAGGGAGCGGGGGGCGACTTACAATGAGCAGTTCTTC.

This chain joins TRBV6-5 and TRBJ2-5; D might be TRBD2 (6 bases). The CDR3 totals 15 residues. Germline CDR1 and CDR2: MNHEY and SVGAGI. The germline V and J ends were trimmed by 1 base and 5 bases, with 14 bases remaining between them. The CDR3 sequence is CASSYYPDREETQYF. CDR3 bases: TGTGCCAGCAGTTACTACCCCGATCGGGAGGAGACCCAGTACTTC.

Only a few counts were recorded for this clonotype. The J gene is TRBJ2-5, the V gene TRBV4-3, with D perhaps matching TRBD2 (5 bases). Germline assignment: CDR1 LGHNA and CDR2 YSLEER. Deletions cut 2 bases from V and 5 bases from J, with 12 bases between. The CDR3 runs 14 residues. The CDR3 nucleotides read TGCGCCAGCAGCCAAATGACCGGCGGGGAGACCCAGTACTTC. Its protein is CASSQMTGGETQYF.

The chain carries TRBV7-2 and TRBJ2-3; D is possibly TRBD1 or TRBD2 (6 bases each). Trimming shortened V by 4 bases and J by 5 bases, and 28 bases separated the two germline ends. Germline CDR1 and CDR2: SGHTA and FQGNSA. CDR3 size: 19 residues. The DNA of the CDR3 is TGTGCCAGCAGCTGGAAAGGGTCTTCGGGGGCCAGACAGAAAGATACGCAGTATTTT. Translation gives CASSWKGSSGARQKDTQYF.

The chain uses TRBV7-8 and TRBJ2-1; 7 bases are shared with TRBD1. The V segment lost 4 bases and the J segment 3 bases; nucleotides outside the gene matches: 3. Germline V CDR1 and CDR2: SGHVS, FQNEAQ. The CDR3 is 14 amino acids. Written as DNA, the CDR3 is TGTGCCAGCAGCTCGGGACAGTACTACAATGAGCAGTTCTTC. As protein: CASSSGQYYNEQFF.